The 13 T cell receptor beta chains presented below share a single source sample, sequenced in a study of long-term antiretroviral therapy in people with HIV. immunoSEQ v3.0 was run at survey level. Sequenced by immunoSEQ multiplex PCR; TCRdb stores in-frame clones only, minus some. The data show around 33,000 clones, about four fifths seen once. Sequencing used unsorted PBMCs, obtained 0.3 years after starting antiretroviral therapy. The receptors here all came from a man younger than 30 with HIV.

V is TRBV7-6 and J is TRBJ2-7, with D possibly being TRBD2 (6 bases). Germline V lookup: CDR1 SGHVS, CDR2 FNYEAQ. The V end was cut by 1 base, the J end by 5 bases, with 15 bases between. The CDR3 consists of 15 residues. The CDR3 sequence is CASSLVSGGIHEQYF. The CDR3 DNA sequence: TGTGCCAGCAGCTTAGTCTCTGGAGGGATCCACGAGCAGTACTTC.

V and J are TRBV15 and TRBJ2-3; D gene ambiguous. Per the germline V gene, CDR1 is LNHNV and CDR2 is YYDKDF (reference sequence). This CDR3 comprises 12 residues. Trimming left V 9 bases short and J 1 base short, with 8 bases between. CDR3 amino acids: CATTLGTDTQYF. The DNA of the CDR3 is TGTGCCACGACACTTGGCACAGATACGCAGTATTTT.

V is TRBV28 and J is TRBJ2-4, with D perhaps TRBD2 (6 bases). This CDR3 spans 18 amino acids. The V end lost 5 bases, the J end lost 3 bases, and 23 bases lay between the germline ends. Germline V CDR1 and CDR2: MDHEN, SYDVKM. In DNA, the CDR3 is TGTGCCAGCAGTAAATTCACCGCGGGACTCCAGGGCAAAAACATTCAGTACTTC. It specifies CASSKFTAGLQGKNIQYF.

The chain combines TRBV7-9 with TRBJ2-2; perhaps TRBD1 as D (6 bases). V was clipped by 4 bases and J by 7 bases, with 10 bases between them. CDR3 size: 13 residues. Germline V gene sequence: CDR1 SEHNR, CDR2 FQNEAQ (reference sequence). The CDR3 here is CASSSTGLGELFF. The CDR3, as DNA: TGTGCCAGCAGCTCAACAGGGCTCGGGGAGCTGTTTTTT.

CDR3 coding DNA: TGTGCCAGCAGTGACTGGGGCCCCCGTGGGAATCAGCCCCAGCATTTT. It translates to CASSDWGPRGNQPQHF. The chain employs TRBV6-1 and TRBJ1-5; D is possibly TRBD1 (5 bases). V dropped 3 bases and J dropped 4 bases, with 16 bases sitting between them. This CDR3 has 16 residues. The V gene's germline CDR1 is MNHNS and CDR2 SASEGT.

The chain links TRBV7-2 to TRBJ2-3, with 8 bases aligning to TRBD2. This CDR3 contains 15 residues. Germline CDR1 SGHTA, CDR2 FQGNSA. With 4 bases clipped from V and 4 bases from J, the junction kept 7 bases outside the gene matches. As DNA, the CDR3 is TGTGCCAGCAGCTCCTGCCGGGGGGGGGCAGATACGCAGTATTTT. Translated, it gives CASSSCRGGADTQYF.

The V call is TRBV4-1, the J call TRBJ1-2; D might be TRBD1 (6 bases). CDR1 MGHRA and CDR2 YSYEKL come from the germline V gene. The CDR3 extends over 16 amino acids. Deletions cut 4 bases from V and 4 bases from J, with 19 bases between. CDR3 in DNA: TGCGCCAGCAGCCCTAGGACAGTCCCCTCGGGCTATGGCTACACCTTC. This encodes CASSPRTVPSGYGYTF.

The chain carries TRBV6-4 and TRBJ2-3; tentative D call: TRBD2 (6 bases). This CDR3 contains 13 residues. CDR1 is MRHNA, CDR2 SNTAGT, per germline. Trimming stripped 8 bases from V and 0 bases from J, with 9 bases between. The CDR3: CASSRESTDTQYF. CDR3 coding DNA: TGTGCCAGCTCACGGGAGAGCACAGATACGCAGTATTTT.

The CDR3 loop is CASWGQGATNEKLFF. CDR3 DNA sequence: TGCGCCAGCTGGGGACAGGGTGCAACTAATGAAAAACTGTTTTTT. This sequence joins TRBV4-1 and TRBJ1-4; 9 bases agree with TRBD1. Per the germline V gene, CDR1 is MGHRA and CDR2 is YSYEKL. The trim removed 8 bases at V and 0 bases at J, leaving 4 bases unmatched. The CDR3 covers 15 residues.

The rearrangement links TRBV30 to TRBJ2-5; D call uncertain. V was cut by 4 bases and J by 4 bases, with 10 bases left in between. Germline V gene lookup returns CDR1 GTSNPN and CDR2 SVGIG (reference sequence). CDR3 length: 12 amino acids. CDR3 in DNA: TGTGCCTGGACCGCAGGTCCAGAGACCCAGTACTTC. Translating it yields CAWTAGPETQYF.

J is TRBJ2-7 and V is TRBV11-2; 7 bases match TRBD2. CDR1 and CDR2 (germline): SGHAT, FQNNGV. The CDR3 consists of 16 residues. V lost 1 base, J lost 4 bases, and 10 bases stayed unmatched. This CDR3 is CASSLGPPQRGYEQYF. The CDR3, as DNA: TGTGCCAGCAGCTTAGGTCCCCCCCAGCGGGGTTACGAGCAGTACTTC.

This rearrangement joins TRBV14 to TRBJ2-7, with a tentative D call TRBD1 (5 bases). Germline CDR1 SGHDN, CDR2 FVKESK. This CDR3 region has 15 residues. Trimming removed 0 bases at V and 3 bases at J, with 12 bases between. This chain's CDR3 is CASSQDRQRRYEQYF. CDR3 coding DNA: TGTGCCAGCAGCCAAGACAGACAGAGGCGCTACGAGCAGTACTTC.

This chain joins TRBV7-8 and TRBJ1-1; tentative D call: TRBD1 (6 bases). Germline CDR1 and CDR2: SGHVS and FQNEAQ. The CDR3 length is 13 residues. V shed 5 bases and J shed 5 bases, with 12 bases lying between them. The CDR3 loop reads CASSGGGQTEAFF. CDR3 coding DNA: TGTGCCAGCAGCGGAGGGGGGCAGACTGAAGCTTTCTTT.